This paragraph reports one T cell receptor (beta chain). Per the authors' pipeline: Estimates of nucleated cell counts were drawn from the amplification of reference gene primers. Clones were sequenced by immunoSEQ multiplex PCR, and TCRdb holds only the in-frame ones, with some missing. Clone size and V and J calls were adopted from that table, with D and trimming inferred from the DNA. The sample has some 270,000 clones; more than 70% are singletons. Patients in Seattle were enrolled during active infection, then followed longitudinally. The data are from a study of blood T cell repertoires in COVID-19. On the study more broadly: Samples representing acute and convalescent COVID-19 were sourced from the United States, Italy and Spain. The analysed material was cDNA or gDNA that came from T cells, B-cell-depleted T cells, or PBMCs.

The sample comprised peripheral blood. The receptor's source is an elderly woman with COVID-19, enrolled during active disease.

CDR3 in DNA: TGTGCCAGCAGCTCCGCTGGCGGGGGGGGTATCTACAATGAGCAGTTCTTC. Its protein is CASSSAGGGGIYNEQFF. The rearrangement links TRBV27 to TRBJ2-1; 9 bases line up with TRBD2. CDR3 length equals 17 residues. After removal of 6 bases from V and 3 bases from J, the junction contained 12 bases not matched to a gene. Germline CDR1 is MNHEY and CDR2 is SMNVEV (reference sequence).